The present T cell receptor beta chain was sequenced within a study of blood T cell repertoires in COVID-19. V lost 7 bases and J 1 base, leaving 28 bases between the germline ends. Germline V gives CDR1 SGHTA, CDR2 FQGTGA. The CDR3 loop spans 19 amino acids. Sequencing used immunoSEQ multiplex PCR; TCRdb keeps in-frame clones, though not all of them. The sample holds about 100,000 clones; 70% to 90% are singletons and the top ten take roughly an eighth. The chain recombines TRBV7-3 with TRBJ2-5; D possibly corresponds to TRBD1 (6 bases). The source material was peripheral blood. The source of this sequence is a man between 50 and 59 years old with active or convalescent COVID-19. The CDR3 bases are TGTGCCAGCATGGCCCCCGGCCAAGGACAGAAACCCTTCCAAGAGACCCAGTACTTC. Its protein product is CASMAPGQGQKPFQETQYF.